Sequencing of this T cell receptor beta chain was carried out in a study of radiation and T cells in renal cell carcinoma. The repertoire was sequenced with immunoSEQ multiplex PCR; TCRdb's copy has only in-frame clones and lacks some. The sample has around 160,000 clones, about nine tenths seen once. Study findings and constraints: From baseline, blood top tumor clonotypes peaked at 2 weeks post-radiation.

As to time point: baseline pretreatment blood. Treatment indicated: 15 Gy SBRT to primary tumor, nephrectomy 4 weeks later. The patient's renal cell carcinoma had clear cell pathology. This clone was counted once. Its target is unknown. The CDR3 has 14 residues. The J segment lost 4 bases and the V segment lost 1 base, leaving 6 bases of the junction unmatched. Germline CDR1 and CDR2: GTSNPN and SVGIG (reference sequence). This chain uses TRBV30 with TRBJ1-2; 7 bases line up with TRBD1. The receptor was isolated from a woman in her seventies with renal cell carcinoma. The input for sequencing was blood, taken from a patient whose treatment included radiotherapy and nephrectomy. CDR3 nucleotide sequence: TGTGCCTGGAGTGGGGACAGACCAGTCTATGGCTACACCTTC. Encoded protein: CAWSGDRPVYGYTF.